The 6 T cell receptor beta chains presented below share a single source sample, sequenced in a study of early T cells in non-severe SARS-CoV-2 infection. TCRdb re-derived calls from the 5' RACE reads in MiXCR, one entry per CDR3 protein. The sample has some 96,000 distinct CDR3 sequences; approximately 11% are singletons. Source: whole blood, taken at baseline. The receptors originated from an adult who was a healthcare worker with PCR-confirmed SARS-CoV-2 infection or an uninfected control (not recorded which).

A few counts support this clonotype. The chain employs TRBV20-1 and TRBJ2-3; 7 bases are shared with TRBD2. The CDR3 is made up of 15 amino acids. CDR1 is DFQATT, CDR2 SNEGSKA, per germline (reference sequence). V was pared by 2 bases and J by 2 bases, with 7 bases of the junction left unmatched. The CDR3 DNA sequence: TGCAGTGCTAGAAGTCCAGCGGGGAACACAGATACGCAGTATTTT. Protein: CSARSPAGNTDTQYF.

This clonotype was picked up many times. The V call is TRBV5-1, the J call TRBJ1-6, with no clear D. V lost 5 bases and J 6 bases, leaving 9 bases between the germline ends. CDR1 and CDR2 (germline): SGHRS, YFSETQ. CDR3 length: 13 residues. The CDR3 is CASREIPNSPLHF. The CDR3 DNA sequence: TGCGCCAGCAGAGAAATTCCTAATTCACCCCTCCACTTT.

This clonotype was seen a handful of times. The V gene is TRBV7-2, the J gene TRBJ1-4; a possible D gene is TRBD1 (5 bases). This CDR3 region has 15 residues. Germline CDR1 reads SGHTA; CDR2 reads FQGNSA. V was trimmed by 1 base and J by 3 bases, leaving 9 bases between them. As DNA, the CDR3 is TGTGCCAGCAGCTTAGATGGGGCAGCTAATGAAAAACTGTTTTTT. It codes for CASSLDGAANEKLFF.

This clonotype was seen a few times. V gene TRBV7-2 combines with J gene TRBJ1-2; no definite D call. The CDR3 has 14 residues. From germline, CDR1 is SGHTA and CDR2 FQGNSA. Between the trimmed V and J ends, which lost 7 bases and 3 bases, there was a span of 15 bases. The CDR3 region is CASTEQYRDYGYTF. The CDR3 DNA is TGTGCCAGCACGGAACAGTATCGGGACTATGGCTACACCTTC.

This clonotype was seen ten or more times. The rearrangement links TRBV7-9 to TRBJ1-4, with no clear D. Germline CDR1 reads SEHNR; CDR2 reads FQNEAQ (reference sequence). With 2 bases removed from V and 0 bases from J, the gap between germline ends came to 4 bases. The length of the CDR3 is 14 residues. CDR3 sequence: CASSLTPTNEKLFF. DNA for the CDR3: TGTGCCAGCAGCTTAACCCCAACTAATGAAAAACTGTTTTTT.

The table lists this clonotype with many counts. The chain joins TRBV12-3 or TRBV12-4 to TRBJ2-1; 13 bases align to TRBD2. The CDR3 sequence is 17 residues long. V lost 6 bases to trimming and J lost 6 bases; unmatched junction nucleotides: 11. The CDR3 DNA reads TGTGCCAGCAGCACTAGCGGGAGGGCCGGGGATGGCAATGAGCAGTTCTTC. It specifies CASSTSGRAGDGNEQFF.